The rows below give T cell receptor beta chains drawn from one sample of a study of post-analysis software for immune sequencing data. TCRdb used MiXCR to reprocess the PCR reads, holding one entry per CDR3 protein. The sample lists hundreds of thousands of distinct CDR3 sequences, around 27% occurring once. The sample was blood. The receptors come from a girl aged 10 to 17 with multiple sclerosis. CDR3s include the opening cysteine and the closing phenylalanine or tryptophan. D genes are given only for firm matches. Some rows have no size entry. The others give once, few or many, or a class for an expanded clone.

clone size: -
D gene: -
J gene: TRBJ1-6
V gene: TRBV20-1
CDR3 length: 13
CDR3 DNA: TGCAGTGCTAGGGCCTTGGGGGGTTCACCCCTCCACTTT
CDR3 protein: CSARALGGSPLHF

clone size: -
D gene: -
J gene: TRBJ1-2
V gene: TRBV20-1
CDR3 length: 14
CDR3 DNA: TGCAGTGCTAGTCCCGGACAGAGAAACTATGGCTACACCTTC
CDR3 protein: CSASPGQRNYGYTF

clone size: -
D gene: TRBD2
J gene: TRBJ2-7
V gene: TRBV29-1
CDR3 length: 14
CDR3 DNA: TGCAGCGTGAAGGGACTAGCGGGAGGATTCGAGCAGTACTTC
CDR3 protein: CSVKGLAGGFEQYF

clone size: few
D gene: -
J gene: TRBJ2-3
V gene: TRBV25-1
CDR3 length: 14
CDR3 DNA: TGTGCCAGCAGTGAATATAGAGATACAGATACGCAGTATTTT
CDR3 protein: CASSEYRDTDTQYF

clone size: few
D gene: -
J gene: TRBJ2-1
V gene: TRBV29-1
CDR3 length: 12
CDR3 DNA: TGCAGCGTTGAGTGGGCTGGAGACGAGCAGTTCTTC
CDR3 protein: CSVEWAGDEQFF

clone size: few
D gene: TRBD1
J gene: TRBJ2-7
V gene: TRBV6-6
CDR3 length: 12
CDR3 DNA: TGTGCCAGCAGTTACCCTGACAGGGGAAAGTACTTC
CDR3 protein: CASSYPDRGKYF

clone size: few
D gene: -
J gene: TRBJ2-3
V gene: TRBV6-5
CDR3 length: 13
CDR3 DNA: TGTGCCAGCAGCCAAGCGGTCCGGGATACGCAGTATTTT
CDR3 protein: CASSQAVRDTQYF

clone size: -
D gene: -
J gene: TRBJ2-4
V gene: TRBV20-1
CDR3 length: 12
CDR3 DNA: TGCAGTGCTTGGGACCCAGGGGACATTCAGTACTTC
CDR3 protein: CSAWDPGDIQYF

clone size: -
D gene: TRBD2
J gene: TRBJ2-3
V gene: TRBV5-1
CDR3 length: 18
CDR3 DNA: TGCGCCAGCAGCTTGGGGATAGCGGGGAACCAGAGGACAGATACGCAGTATTTT
CDR3 protein: CASSLGIAGNQRTDTQYF

clone size: few
D gene: -
J gene: TRBJ2-1
V gene: TRBV7-2
CDR3 length: 17
CDR3 DNA: TGTGCCAGCAGCTTAGACGGGCAGAAGCGCTCCTACAATGAGCAGTTCTTC
CDR3 protein: CASSLDGQKRSYNEQFF

clone size: -
D gene: TRBD2
J gene: TRBJ2-3
V gene: TRBV20-1
CDR3 length: 15
CDR3 DNA: TGCAGTGCTAGAAAGGAGGGAGGGTTAGCAGATACGCAGTATTTT
CDR3 protein: CSARKEGGLADTQYF

clone size: -
D gene: -
J gene: TRBJ2-3
V gene: TRBV6-1
CDR3 length: 15
CDR3 DNA: TGTGCCAGCAGTGAAATTCTCGCTAGCACAGATGCGCAGTATTTT
CDR3 protein: CASSEILASTDAQYF

clone size: few
D gene: TRBD1
J gene: TRBJ1-6
V gene: TRBV27
CDR3 length: 15
CDR3 DNA: TGTGCCAGCGGAAATTCGGGACAGGGTTACTCACCCCTCCACTTT
CDR3 protein: CASGNSGQGYSPLHF

clone size: -
D gene: -
J gene: TRBJ2-7
V gene: TRBV7-2
CDR3 length: 15
CDR3 DNA: TGTGCCAGCAGCTTATACGGGATAGTGTCCTACGAGCAGTACTTC
CDR3 protein: CASSLYGIVSYEQYF

clone size: -
D gene: TRBD1
J gene: TRBJ2-1
V gene: TRBV5-1
CDR3 length: 14
CDR3 DNA: TGCGCCAGCAGCTTCGGGACAGGGAGGAATGAGCAGTTCTTC
CDR3 protein: CASSFGTGRNEQFF

clone size: -
D gene: TRBD1
J gene: TRBJ1-4
V gene: TRBV20-1
CDR3 length: 13
CDR3 DNA: TGCAGTGCTCCGGGACAGGGGAATGAAAAACTGTTTTTT
CDR3 protein: CSAPGQGNEKLFF

clone size: few
D gene: -
J gene: TRBJ2-7
V gene: TRBV7-9
CDR3 length: 12
CDR3 DNA: TGTGCCAGCAGCCCCCGAGGCCTCGAGCAGTACTTC
CDR3 protein: CASSPRGLEQYF

clone size: few
D gene: -
J gene: TRBJ1-2
V gene: TRBV20-1
CDR3 length: 13
CDR3 DNA: TGCAGTGCGCCCTACACAGGGAAGTCTGGCTACACCTTC
CDR3 protein: CSAPYTGKSGYTF

clone size: once
D gene: TRBD1
J gene: TRBJ1-1
V gene: TRBV5-6
CDR3 length: 12
CDR3 DNA: TGTGCCAGCAGCTTGGCAGGGGGCTGGGCTTTCTTT
CDR3 protein: CASSLAGGWAFF

clone size: few
D gene: -
J gene: TRBJ2-3
V gene: TRBV5-6
CDR3 length: 15
CDR3 DNA: TGTGCCAGCACCGAGATCGGTGGGGGCACAGATACGCAGTATTTT
CDR3 protein: CASTEIGGGTDTQYF

clone size: -
D gene: -
J gene: TRBJ2-1
V gene: TRBV2
CDR3 length: 14
CDR3 DNA: TGTGCCAGCAGTGATATGGTAGCGTGGGGTGAGCAGTTCTTC
CDR3 protein: CASSDMVAWGEQFF

clone size: -
D gene: -
J gene: TRBJ2-3
V gene: TRBV4-2
CDR3 length: 16
CDR3 DNA: TGTGCCAGCAGCCAAGACCTCGGGGACGGCACAGATGCGCAGTATTTT
CDR3 protein: CASSQDLGDGTDAQYF

clone size: few
D gene: -
J gene: TRBJ2-5
V gene: TRBV29-1
CDR3 length: 14
CDR3 DNA: TGCAGCGTTGTTCGGCGCCGGTACCAAGAGACCCAGTACTTC
CDR3 protein: CSVVRRRYQETQYF

clone size: -
D gene: -
J gene: TRBJ2-5
V gene: TRBV7-9
CDR3 length: 15
CDR3 DNA: TGTGCCAGCAGCTTATTATCCGAATCTCAAGAGACCCAGTACTTC
CDR3 protein: CASSLLSESQETQYF

clone size: -
D gene: TRBD1
J gene: TRBJ2-3
V gene: TRBV20-1
CDR3 length: 14
CDR3 DNA: TGCAGTGCTAGGGATGGGACAGGTGAACATACGCAGTATTTT
CDR3 protein: CSARDGTGEHTQYF

clone size: -
D gene: -
J gene: TRBJ1-1
V gene: TRBV5-5
CDR3 length: 12
CDR3 DNA: TGTGCCAGCAGCTACACGAACACTGAAGCTTTCTTT
CDR3 protein: CASSYTNTEAFF

clone size: few
D gene: -
J gene: TRBJ1-5
V gene: TRBV11-2
CDR3 length: 16
CDR3 DNA: TGTGCCAGCAGCTTAGTAGCAGGGGCGAGCAATCAGCCCCAGCATTTT
CDR3 protein: CASSLVAGASNQPQHF

clone size: -
D gene: -
J gene: TRBJ1-5
V gene: TRBV24-1
CDR3 length: 14
CDR3 DNA: TGTGCCGCCAGTGATGGGACACTAGATCAGCCCCAGCATTTT
CDR3 protein: CAASDGTLDQPQHF

clone size: few
D gene: TRBD1
J gene: TRBJ2-1
V gene: TRBV7-9
CDR3 length: 17
CDR3 DNA: TGTGCCAGCAGGCCCGACCCCGGGACAGGAGGATACAATGAGCAGTTCTTC
CDR3 protein: CASRPDPGTGGYNEQFF

clone size: -
D gene: -
J gene: TRBJ1-1
V gene: TRBV5-5
CDR3 length: 13
CDR3 DNA: TGTGCCAGCAGCTTGGGGGTCGCCACTGAAGCTTTCTTT
CDR3 protein: CASSLGVATEAFF

clone size: many
D gene: -
J gene: TRBJ2-7
V gene: TRBV29-1
CDR3 length: 12
CDR3 DNA: TGCAGCGCCACAGTAAGCTCCTACGAGCAGTACTTC
CDR3 protein: CSATVSSYEQYF

clone size: once
D gene: -
J gene: TRBJ2-7
V gene: TRBV7-9
CDR3 length: 14
CDR3 DNA: TGTGCCAGCGGCTTTGGGCAGGGCGGCGACGAGCAGTACTTC
CDR3 protein: CASGFGQGGDEQYF

clone size: -
D gene: TRBD1
J gene: TRBJ2-3
V gene: TRBV5-1
CDR3 length: 16
CDR3 DNA: TGCGCCAGCAGCCCCCGGGACAGGGGGGTCACAGATACGCAGTATTTT
CDR3 protein: CASSPRDRGVTDTQYF

clone size: -
D gene: -
J gene: TRBJ2-3
V gene: TRBV25-1
CDR3 length: 16
CDR3 DNA: TGTGCCAGCAGTGGCTTCGCCGGGACCGTACCTGGTGCACAGTATTTT
CDR3 protein: CASSGFAGTVPGAQYF

clone size: few
D gene: TRBD2
J gene: TRBJ2-1
V gene: TRBV28
CDR3 length: 16
CDR3 DNA: TGTGCCAGCAGTTTATGGAGAGCGGGGGTCTTCGGTGAGCAGTTCTTC
CDR3 protein: CASSLWRAGVFGEQFF

clone size: -
D gene: TRBD2
J gene: TRBJ2-5
V gene: TRBV2
CDR3 length: 15
CDR3 DNA: TGTGCCAGCAGTGTAGGGACTACCCGCGGAGAGACCCAGTACTTC
CDR3 protein: CASSVGTTRGETQYF

clone size: -
D gene: TRBD2
J gene: TRBJ2-5
V gene: TRBV6-2/TRBV6-3
CDR3 length: 14
CDR3 DNA: TGTGCCAGCAGCACGGGACTAGCGGAAGAGACCCAGTACTTC
CDR3 protein: CASSTGLAEETQYF

clone size: few
D gene: -
J gene: TRBJ2-5
V gene: TRBV11-2
CDR3 length: 16
CDR3 DNA: TGTGCCAGCAGCTTCCGCGGCGGGGACTTCGAAGAGACCCAGTACTTC
CDR3 protein: CASSFRGGDFEETQYF

clone size: -
D gene: TRBD1
J gene: TRBJ2-3
V gene: TRBV5-1
CDR3 length: 16
CDR3 DNA: TGCGCCAGCAGCTTGGTGGGACAGGGCGCCACAGATACGCAGTATTTT
CDR3 protein: CASSLVGQGATDTQYF

clone size: -
D gene: TRBD1
J gene: TRBJ2-7
V gene: TRBV12-3/TRBV12-4
CDR3 length: 13
CDR3 DNA: TGTGCCAGCAGTCCGAGACAGGGTCCCGAGCAGTACTTC
CDR3 protein: CASSPRQGPEQYF

clone size: few
D gene: -
J gene: TRBJ2-5
V gene: TRBV29-1
CDR3 length: 12
CDR3 DNA: TGCAGCGTTGACCCGTTAGGGGAGACCCAGTACTTC
CDR3 protein: CSVDPLGETQYF

clone size: many
D gene: TRBD1
J gene: TRBJ2-7
V gene: TRBV28
CDR3 length: 14
CDR3 DNA: TGTGCCAGCAGGGGGGGGACAGGGACCTACGAGCAGTACTTC
CDR3 protein: CASRGGTGTYEQYF

clone size: -
D gene: TRBD2
J gene: TRBJ2-1
V gene: TRBV27
CDR3 length: 15
CDR3 DNA: TGTGCCAGCAGTAGTAGCGGGGACCCCTACAATGAGCAGTTCTTC
CDR3 protein: CASSSSGDPYNEQFF

clone size: -
D gene: TRBD2
J gene: TRBJ2-5
V gene: TRBV20-1
CDR3 length: 15
CDR3 DNA: TGCAGTGCGGATCAGGGTGCGGGAGGGTTTGAGACCCAGTACTTC
CDR3 protein: CSADQGAGGFETQYF

clone size: -
D gene: TRBD1
J gene: TRBJ2-7
V gene: TRBV11-2
CDR3 length: 14
CDR3 DNA: TGTGCCAGCAGCTGGGACAGGCAATCCTACGAGCAGTACTTC
CDR3 protein: CASSWDRQSYEQYF

clone size: few
D gene: -
J gene: TRBJ2-1
V gene: TRBV7-2
CDR3 length: 14
CDR3 DNA: TGTGCCAGCAGCTTATCCGGGATTTACAATGAGCAGTTCTTC
CDR3 protein: CASSLSGIYNEQFF

clone size: -
D gene: TRBD1
J gene: TRBJ2-5
V gene: TRBV27
CDR3 length: 15
CDR3 DNA: TGTGCCAGCAGTCCCTACAGGGGGCGGAAAGAGACCCAGTACTTC
CDR3 protein: CASSPYRGRKETQYF

clone size: -
D gene: -
J gene: TRBJ1-2
V gene: TRBV3-1
CDR3 length: 13
CDR3 DNA: TGTGCCAGCAGCCAAGTAACGGCAGGTGGCTACACCTTC
CDR3 protein: CASSQVTAGGYTF

clone size: few
D gene: TRBD2
J gene: TRBJ2-3
V gene: TRBV20-1
CDR3 length: 18
CDR3 DNA: TGCAGTGCTCACCCTACTAGCGGGAGGGGTGGGAACACAGATACGCAGTATTTT
CDR3 protein: CSAHPTSGRGGNTDTQYF

clone size: -
D gene: TRBD2
J gene: TRBJ2-1
V gene: TRBV20-1
CDR3 length: 14
CDR3 DNA: TGCAGTGCTAGACCTAGCGGCTATTACAATGAGCAGTTCTTC
CDR3 protein: CSARPSGYYNEQFF

clone size: -
D gene: -
J gene: TRBJ1-4
V gene: TRBV20-1
CDR3 length: 14
CDR3 DNA: TGCAGTGCTCGCCGACAGACGAGAAATGAAAAACTGTTTTTT
CDR3 protein: CSARRQTRNEKLFF

clone size: few
D gene: -
J gene: TRBJ2-2
V gene: TRBV10-3
CDR3 length: 11
CDR3 DNA: TGTGCCACCTTCGGTCCCGGGGAGCTGTTTTTT
CDR3 protein: CATFGPGELFF

clone size: -
D gene: -
J gene: TRBJ1-6
V gene: TRBV5-1
CDR3 length: 16
CDR3 DNA: TGCGCCAGCAGCTTGGAATCTCGGGGAGGAAATTCGCCCCTCCACTTT
CDR3 protein: CASSLESRGGNSPLHF

clone size: few
D gene: -
J gene: TRBJ2-7
V gene: TRBV20-1
CDR3 length: 15
CDR3 DNA: TGCAGTGCTAGAGATCCGGGCATACTGTCCTACGAGCAGTACTTC
CDR3 protein: CSARDPGILSYEQYF

clone size: -
D gene: -
J gene: TRBJ2-5
V gene: TRBV12-3/TRBV12-4
CDR3 length: 17
CDR3 DNA: TGTGCCAGCAGTTTGTCTTTAGGGGGTGCGTACCAAGAGACCCAGTACTTC
CDR3 protein: CASSLSLGGAYQETQYF

clone size: -
D gene: -
J gene: TRBJ2-3
V gene: TRBV20-1
CDR3 length: 13
CDR3 DNA: TGCAGTCCAGGCAGGGTGGGGGCGGATACGCAGTATTTT
CDR3 protein: CSPGRVGADTQYF

clone size: few
D gene: TRBD2
J gene: TRBJ2-1
V gene: TRBV20-1
CDR3 length: 14
CDR3 DNA: TGCAGTGCCAGGGGACTAGCGGGAGCCAATGAGCAGTTCTTC
CDR3 protein: CSARGLAGANEQFF